This T cell receptor (beta chain) was obtained from a study of T cell responses to AZD1222 COVID-19 vaccine. Turning to this clone: Its cognate antigen is unknown.

Sequencing was performed with immunoSEQ multiplex PCR; in TCRdb, only in-frame clones are kept and a portion is missing. The table has about 220,000 clones, about 92% seen once. Study results and caveats: Unmutated variant regions are reportedly targeted by nearly half of spike-specific TCRs. A mostly white British donor set with more females was recruited, and clonal diversity was possibly underestimated.

The CDR3 extends over 11 amino acids. CDR1 ENHRY and CDR2 SYGVKD come from the germline V gene. Between the trimmed V and J ends, which lost 6 bases and 7 bases, there was a span of 9 bases. The starting material was peripheral blood, obtained on day 0 of MenACWY control vaccination. V is TRBV10-3 and J is TRBJ1-1; D gene uncertain. The clonotype comes from an adult in good health. The CDR3 here is CAISLGGEAFF. The DNA for the CDR3 is TGTGCCATCAGCCTCGGCGGTGAAGCTTTCTTT.